This T cell receptor (beta chain) was recorded in a study of Graves' ophthalmopathy and Graves' hyperthyroidism. Background on the study: The collection of peripheral blood took place at initial diagnosis, before any treatment.

This clonotype appeared many times. Antigen specificity is unknown. General study results and limits: Clonotypes were expanded in thyroid at above 0.001 frequency, and most also appeared in blood. Researchers report that a 13-signature model separated ophthalmopathy from stable hyperthyroidism, posting about 90% sensitivity and 75% to 84% specificity.

Clinical symptoms, serum thyroxine, TRAb, thyroid ultrasound and orbital computed tomography formed the basis of diagnosis. The authors amplified TCR beta CDR3 regions from RNA transcripts. An opening RT-PCR round employed HTBI primers and preceded a second-round multiplex PCR. Using its own MiXCR run on the multiplex PCR reads, TCRdb lists one record per CDR3 protein. The profile shows under 350,000 distinct CDR3 sequences, around a sixth of them singletons. V shed 2 bases, J shed 3 bases, and the junction held 18 bases outside the gene matches. The CDR3 is made up of 19 amino acids. The germline gives CDR1 MNHEY, CDR2 SVGEGT.

The chain has TRBV6-2 or TRBV6-3 and TRBJ2-5; TRBD1 agrees at 7 bases. Sequenced: peripheral blood. This TCR was recovered from an adult man with Graves' ophthalmopathy. In DNA form, the CDR3 reads TGTGCCAGCAGTTACGTTTCAGGGGGTAGTCGTCCGGTAGAAGAGACCCAGTACTTC. Encoded protein: CASSYVSGGSRPVEETQYF.